The present TCR beta chain was sequenced within a study of shared clonotypes between healthy human individuals. For each subset, genomic DNA was distributed in equal portions over several immunoSEQ plates. The repertoire was sequenced with immunoSEQ multiplex PCR; TCRdb's copy has only in-frame clones and lacks some. Here the sample spans millions of clones, around 94% being singletons. Within Nashville, Tennessee resided all donors, each a Caucasian adult. Turning to this clone: Its antigen is unknown.

CDR3 length equals 14 residues. Germline CDR1 SNHLY, CDR2 FYNNEI. Between the trimmed V and J ends, which lost 4 bases and 0 bases, there was a span of 10 bases. Study-level points and caveats: In this cohort, only blood was sampled, and tissue repertoires likely differ.

The sample was naive CD4+ T cells sorted from blood. The sample's subset: CD45RA+ positively selected. The chain uses TRBV2 and TRBJ2-7; D not resolved. This clonotype originated in a man aged 18 to 29 in good health. In DNA, the CDR3 is TGTGCCAGCAGTGTACAGTCAGTCTCCTACGAGCAGTACTTC. It yields the protein CASSVQSVSYEQYF.